This TCR beta chain was recorded in a study of blood T cell repertoires in COVID-19. Study-wide context: From the United States, Italy and Spain came samples of acute and convalescent COVID-19. PBMCs, B-cell-depleted T cells, or T cells were the source of the cDNA or gDNA that made up the material.

Assay used: immunoSEQ multiplex PCR; TCRdb lists only in-frame clones, some missing. The sample lists around 130,000 clones, around 78% occurring once. With V trimmed by 5 bases and J by 0 bases, 5 bases remained unmatched. The CDR3 extends over 15 amino acids. Looked up from germline, CDR1 is SGHVS and CDR2 is FQNEAQ. The V call is TRBV7-8, the J call TRBJ2-7, with 9 bases that match TRBD2. The specimen sequenced was peripheral blood. The clonotype originates from a human donor in a cohort sampled during active COVID-19. CDR3 in amino acids: CASSLGGGDSYEQYF. CDR3 bases: TGTGCCAGCAGCCTCGGCGGGGGGGACTCCTACGAGCAGTACTTC.